These 10 T cell receptor beta chains share one sample of origin, sequenced in a study of cytomegalovirus exposure and HLA in healthy donors. The PCR ran on 60 Vbeta and 13 Jbeta primers. TCRdb's table, derived via immunoSEQ multiplex PCR, lists solely in-frame clones and lacks some. The sample has approximately 220,000 clones, around four fifths seen once; the top ten hold 0.71%. The sample was PBMCs. Receptors originate from a boy between 2 and 10 years old in good health and CMV-seronegative.

The genes are TRBV2 and TRBJ2-1; TRBD2 matches 9 bases. This CDR3 region has 15 residues. The germline CDR1 and CDR2 sequences are SNHLY and FYNNEI. V lost 7 bases and J lost 4; bases outside the gene matches: 8. The DNA of the CDR3 is TGTGCCAGCAATTTAGCGGGAGTAAGTTACAATGAGCAGTTCTTC. Its protein product is CASNLAGVSYNEQFF.

The chain carries TRBV18 and TRBJ1-1; 7 bases align to TRBD1. The CDR3 has 12 amino acids. V trimming: 5 bases; J trimming: 7 bases; junction bases outside the gene matches: 4. The germline gives CDR1 KGHSH, CDR2 LQKENI. As DNA, the CDR3 is TGTGCCAGCTCAGCCGGGACAGATGAAGCTTTCTTT. This gives the protein CASSAGTDEAFF.

The chain carries TRBV5-1 and TRBJ1-1; D is possibly TRBD1 (5 bases). V dropped 3 bases and J dropped 3 bases, with 9 bases sitting between them. Germline assignment: CDR1 SGHRS and CDR2 YFSETQ. The CDR3 covers 13 residues. CDR3 loop: CASSWTTDTEAFF. The CDR3 region has the DNA TGCGCCAGCAGCTGGACAACGGACACTGAAGCTTTCTTT. Based on the CDR3 plus reference TRBV5-1 and TRBJ1-1, the full variable domain is KAGVTQTPRYLIKTRGQQVTLSCSPISGHRSVSWYQQTPGQGLQFLFEYFSETQRNKGNFPGRFSGRQFSNSRSEMNVSTLELGDSALYLCASSWTTDTEAFFGQGTRLTVV.

The J gene is TRBJ2-6, the V gene TRBV15; unclear D gene. CDR3 length equals 13 residues. Trimming removed 0 bases from V and 15 bases from J, with 12 bases in between. In germline, CDR1 is LNHNV, CDR2 YYDKDF (reference sequence). The CDR3 region has the DNA TGTGCCACCAGCAGAGAACTGCTCTCTCCCCTGACTTTC. Translating gives CATSRELLSPLTF.

The gene calls are TRBV9 and TRBJ2-5; TRBD2 aligns across 7 bases. J was trimmed by 7 bases and V by 5 bases; bases with no gene match: 2. This CDR3 region has 11 residues. The germline V gene encodes CDR1 SGDLS and CDR2 YYNGEE. In DNA form, the CDR3 reads TGTGCCAGCAGTGGGGAGGGGACCCAGTACTTC. As protein: CASSGEGTQYF.

The rearrangement joins TRBV2 to TRBJ2-2; no clear D. The CDR3 extends over 14 amino acids. Germline-derived CDR1 and CDR2 are SNHLY and FYNNEI. The ends were cut back, 7 bases at V and 1 base at J, with 10 bases in the middle. The CDR3 region has the DNA TGTGCCAGCACGGAACAGAAGAACACCGGGGAGCTGTTTTTT. Translation gives CASTEQKNTGELFF.

In the case of this clone: At one end, the junction sequence differs from germline, possibly due to a read error. The chain combines TRBV27 with TRBJ2-3; TRBD1 aligns across 8 bases. This CDR3 is 13 amino acids long. CDR1 and CDR2 from the germline V gene are MNHEY and SMNVEV (reference sequence). The CDR3 is CASRTGVPDAQYF. CDR3 nucleotide sequence: TGTGCCAGCAGGACAGGGGTCCCAGATGCGCAGTATTTT.

The V gene is TRBV2, the J gene TRBJ1-6, with D maybe TRBD1 (5 bases). Germline CDR1 SNHLY, CDR2 FYNNEI. The CDR3 totals 15 residues. Trimming took 3 bases from V and 10 from J, leaving 16 bases between them. CDR3 residues: CASSDQGLNGSPLHF. The DNA of the CDR3 is TGTGCCAGCAGTGACCAGGGACTGAATGGCTCACCCCTCCACTTT.

A few counts support this clone. The chain uses TRBV5-6 and TRBJ1-1; D remains ambiguous. Deletions cut 0 bases from V and 3 bases from J, with 6 bases between. Germline-derived CDR1 and CDR2 are SGHDT and YYEEEE. The CDR3 is 13 amino acids. Written as DNA, the CDR3 is TGTGCCAGCAGCTTGGAGGAGGACACTGAAGCTTTCTTT. It specifies CASSLEEDTEAFF. The variable domain in full, completed from reference TRBV5-6 and TRBJ1-1, reads DAGVTQSPTHLIKTRGQQVTLRCSPKSGHDTVSWYQQALGQGPQFIFQYYEEEERQRGNFPDRFSGHQFPNYSSELNVNALLLGDSALYLCASSLEEDTEAFFGQGTRLTVV.

The chain links TRBV18 to TRBJ2-7; no firm D call. V lost 6 bases and J 3 bases, leaving 12 bases between the germline ends. The CDR3 is 13 residues long. From germline, CDR1 is KGHSH and CDR2 LQKENI. The CDR3 is CASSVGWVYEQYF. In DNA form, the CDR3 reads TGTGCCAGCTCGGTCGGGTGGGTCTACGAGCAGTACTTC.